One and the same sample provided the 26 T cell receptor beta chains below, sequenced in a study of blood T cells in healthy people across ages. PCR was performed a second time for roughly 6 to 12 cycles using a sample-barcoded 5' primer and a J-beta primer mix. TCRdb re-called the 5' RACE reads with MiXCR, one entry per CDR3 protein. The sample carries over 600,000 distinct CDR3 sequences, 35% to 50% recorded once. The sequencing input was blood. The receptors were sampled from an elderly man in good health.

The V and J genes are TRBV29-1 and TRBJ2-7; the match to TRBD1 covers 8 bases. The trim removed 6 bases at V and 5 bases at J, leaving 9 bases unmatched. CDR3 size: 13 residues. Germline CDR1 reads SQVTM; CDR2 reads ANQGSEA. The CDR3 region is CSVTQGVVNEQYF. The CDR3 region has the DNA TGCAGCGTCACACAGGGGGTTGTCAACGAGCAGTACTTC.

The V call is TRBV2, the J call TRBJ2-3; D is unresolved. Deletions cut 7 bases from V and 1 base from J, with 12 bases between. The CDR3 is 14 amino acids. Per germline, CDR1 SNHLY and CDR2 FYNNEI. CDR3 nucleotides: TGTGCCAGCAAGCTAGGAGTTGGCACAGATACGCAGTATTTT. Its translation is CASKLGVGTDTQYF. Using reference TRBV2 and TRBJ2-3 for the parts outside the CDR3, the full variable domain is EPEVTQTPSHQVTQMGQEVILRCVPISNHLYFYWYRQILGQKVEFLVSFYNNEISEKSEIFDDQFSVERPDGSNFTLKIRSTKLEDSAMYFCASKLGVGTDTQYFGPGTRLTVL.

The chain employs TRBV5-1 and TRBJ2-5, with 8 nucleotides matching TRBD1. V lost 2 bases, J lost 1 base, and 7 bases stayed unmatched. The CDR3 is 16 amino acids. Germline assignment: CDR1 SGHRS and CDR2 YFSETQ. CDR3 sequence reads: CASSFFGTGFQETQYF. In DNA, the CDR3 is TGCGCCAGCAGCTTCTTTGGGACAGGCTTCCAAGAGACCCAGTACTTC.

This rearrangement joins TRBV5-1 to TRBJ1-1; the D gene is possibly TRBD1 (5 bases). The CDR3 loop spans 14 amino acids. CDR1 and CDR2 from the germline V gene are SGHRS and YFSETQ. V dropped 4 bases and J dropped 5 bases, with 15 bases sitting between them. CDR3: CASSQPGAFTEAFF. The DNA for the CDR3 is TGCGCCAGCAGCCAACCCGGGGCTTTTACTGAAGCTTTCTTT.

This chain links TRBV28 with TRBJ2-7; the D is unclear. CDR1 and CDR2 (germline): MDHEN, SYDVKM. V was cut by 3 bases and J by 6 bases, with 15 bases left in between. The CDR3 consists of 14 residues. CDR3 coding DNA: TGTGCCAGCAGTTTTGACAAGGTAAGAAGCGAGCAGTACTTC. It is translated as CASSFDKVRSEQYF.

This clonotype was seen more than once but under ten times. The chain uses TRBV19 and TRBJ1-2; 9 bases are a match to TRBD1. There are 15 residues in the CDR3. J was trimmed by 7 bases and V by 1 base; bases with no gene match: 7. CDR1 and CDR2 from the germline V gene are LNHDA and SQIVND (reference sequence). The CDR3 DNA reads as TGTGCCAGTAGTATAGCACCGGGACAGGGATTTGGCTACACCTTC. Residues: CASSIAPGQGFGYTF.

The chain combines TRBV12-3 or TRBV12-4 with TRBJ1-5, with D possibly matching TRBD1 (6 bases). The germline V and J ends were trimmed by 6 bases and 1 base, with 16 bases remaining between them. The CDR3 extends over 16 amino acids. The DNA of the CDR3 is TGTGCCAGCAGCCTCGGGGGGGCCTGGAGCAATCAGCCCCAGCATTTT. Its protein is CASSLGGAWSNQPQHF.

The chain recombines TRBV5-1 with TRBJ2-3, with 7 bases lining up with TRBD2. The CDR3 has 14 residues. The V gene end was trimmed by 4 bases and the J gene end by 4 bases; junction bases not matched to a gene: 6. Germline V gene sequence: CDR1 SGHRS, CDR2 YFSETQ. The CDR3 here is CASSGIAGSDTQYF. The CDR3 region has the DNA TGCGCCAGCAGCGGGATAGCGGGTTCAGATACGCAGTATTTT.

This clonotype has more than one count but fewer than ten. The rearrangement links TRBV12-3 or TRBV12-4 to TRBJ1-2; D possibly corresponds to TRBD1 (5 bases). The CDR3 length is 15 residues. V shed 5 bases and J shed 4 bases, with 17 bases lying between them. CDR3 in DNA: TGTGCCAGCAGTCTAGGGTCGGACACCGGCTATGGCTACACCTTC. It yields the protein CASSLGSDTGYGYTF.

This rearrangement joins TRBV12-3 or TRBV12-4 to TRBJ2-7; no firm D call. The CDR3 sequence is 12 residues long. Trimming shortened V by 2 bases and J by 6 bases, and 8 bases separated the two germline ends. The CDR3 nucleotides read TGTGCCAGCAGTTTAAAGTGGGGCGAGCAGTACTTC. Protein: CASSLKWGEQYF.

This clonotype was picked up a small number of times. This chain uses TRBV12-3 or TRBV12-4 with TRBJ2-1, with TRBD2 as a possible D gene (6 bases). This CDR3 is built from 15 residues. Trimming shortened V by 0 bases and J by 2 bases, and 8 bases separated the two germline ends. The CDR3 DNA is TGTGCCAGCAGTTTAGCGGCTAGCGCCTACAATGAGCAGTTCTTC. It translates to CASSLAASAYNEQFF.

The rearrangement joins TRBV7-9 to TRBJ1-1, with 9 bases aligning to TRBD1. Germline V gives CDR1 SEHNR, CDR2 FQNEAQ (reference sequence). The CDR3 contains 14 residues. After removal of 7 bases from V and 1 base from J, the junction contained 4 bases not matched to a gene. The CDR3 DNA follows: TGTGCCAGCATCAGGACAGGGGAGAACACTGAAGCTTTCTTT. It codes for CASIRTGENTEAFF.

This clonotype was seen at least ten times. The chain combines TRBV7-9 with TRBJ2-7; TRBD1 aligns across 11 bases. The CDR3 loop spans 15 amino acids. V was clipped by 6 bases and J by 5 bases; unmatched bases: 9. Germline assignment: CDR1 SEHNR and CDR2 FQNEAQ (reference sequence). Written as DNA, the CDR3 is TGTGCCAGCAGGCCCCGGGACAGGGGGGTCAACGAGCAGTACTTC. Amino acids: CASRPRDRGVNEQYF.

This clonotype was seen a handful of times. The gene calls are TRBV7-2 and TRBJ2-7; a possible D gene is TRBD1 (6 bases). Germline V lookup: CDR1 SGHTA, CDR2 FQGNSA. The CDR3 contains 15 residues. Trimming took off 9 bases at V and 3 bases at J, with 21 bases between the two ends. The CDR3 region is CASKWPSAGDYEQYF. CDR3 nucleotide sequence: TGTGCCAGTAAATGGCCCTCGGCAGGGGACTACGAGCAGTACTTC.

The chain combines TRBV7-2 with TRBJ2-1; D is possibly TRBD1 or TRBD2 (5 bases each). In germline, CDR1 is SGHTA, CDR2 FQGNSA. The CDR3 extends over 15 amino acids. V lost 5 bases to trimming and J lost 6 bases, with 17 bases between them. Here the CDR3 DNA reads TGTGCCAGCAGCCAAGATCCGGGACGCTTCAATGAGCAGTTCTTC. Translated, it gives CASSQDPGRFNEQFF.

This chain connects TRBV30 to TRBJ2-5; TRBD2 matches at 7 bases. The trim removed 1 base at V and 3 bases at J, leaving 8 bases unmatched. The CDR3 loop spans 15 amino acids. From germline, CDR1 is GTSNPN and CDR2 SVGIG (reference sequence). Here the CDR3 reads CAWSAPSGGKETQYF. The CDR3, as DNA: TGTGCCTGGAGTGCCCCTTCCGGGGGGAAAGAGACCCAGTACTTC.

In its sample, this clonotype was seen a few times. This rearrangement joins TRBV4-2 to TRBJ2-3, with D perhaps matching TRBD1 or TRBD2 (6 bases each). CDR1 and CDR2 from the germline V gene are LGHNA and YNFKEQ. Trimming pared 3 bases from V and 2 bases from J, leaving 12 bases between. The CDR3 is 15 residues long. The CDR3 region is CASSQGGRDTDTQYF. As DNA, the CDR3 is TGTGCCAGCAGCCAGGGGGGCCGTGACACAGATACGCAGTATTTT.

In this sample, this clonotype turned up a few times. The chain has TRBV7-3 and TRBJ1-2; D not resolved. The CDR3 extends over 14 amino acids. V dropped 5 bases and J dropped 0 bases, with 10 bases sitting between them. The germline V gene encodes CDR1 SGHTA and CDR2 FQGTGA. The CDR3 spells CASSPAQANYGYTF. CDR3 bases: TGTGCCAGCAGCCCAGCACAAGCTAACTATGGCTACACCTTC.

There are a few counts of this clonotype. V is TRBV15 and J is TRBJ2-1, with TRBD2 identical over 11 bases. The germline gives CDR1 LNHNV, CDR2 YYDKDF (reference sequence). V gave up 1 base and J gave up 10 bases; unmatched junction bases: 9. This CDR3 is built from 16 residues. CDR3 nucleotide sequence: TGTGCCACCAGCAGAGGCGGGACTAGCGGCTCGAGGGAGCAGTTCTTC. Protein: CATSRGGTSGSREQFF.

The chain couples TRBV4-1 to TRBJ2-3, with TRBD1 identical over 11 bases. Germline CDR1 and CDR2: MGHRA and YSYEKL. J was trimmed by 7 bases and V by 2 bases; bases with no gene match: 11. This CDR3 contains 17 residues. CDR3 amino acids: CASSQPGQGARQYTQYF. The CDR3 DNA sequence: TGCGCCAGCAGCCAACCCGGACAGGGGGCGCGGCAATATACGCAGTATTTT.

The chain combines TRBV30 with TRBJ2-1; TRBD2 matches at 8 bases. The CDR3 consists of 16 residues. V dropped 3 bases and J dropped 6; count of bases not matched to a gene: 13. Germline CDR1 is GTSNPN and CDR2 is SVGIG (reference sequence). Written as DNA, the CDR3 is TGTGCCTGGAGCCGACGAGCGGGAGTGGGGCGCAATGAGCAGTTCTTC. Encoded protein: CAWSRRAGVGRNEQFF. The complete variable domain, with remaining parts taken from reference TRBV30 and TRBJ2-1, reads SQTIHQWPATLVQPVGSPLSLECTVEGTSNPNLYWYRQAAGRGLQLLFYSVGIGQISSEVPQNLSASRPQDRQFILSSKKLLLSDSGFYLCAWSRRAGVGRNEQFFGPGTRLTVL.

This chain joins TRBV5-1 and TRBJ2-3, with D perhaps TRBD2 (7 bases). The CDR3 totals 16 residues. Germline CDR1 reads SGHRS; CDR2 reads YFSETQ. Trimming removed 3 bases from V and 0 bases from J, with 14 bases in between. The CDR3 reads CASSSTAGASTDTQYF. The CDR3 DNA follows: TGCGCCAGCAGCTCTACGGCGGGGGCTAGCACAGATACGCAGTATTTT.

The rearrangement links TRBV28 to TRBJ2-5, with TRBD1 matching over 9 bases. This CDR3 has 15 residues. V dropped 6 bases and J dropped 1; count of bases not matched to a gene: 6. Germline CDR1 reads MDHEN; CDR2 reads SYDVKM. CDR3 residues: CASRSTGGGQETQYF. The CDR3, as DNA: TGTGCCAGCAGAAGTACAGGGGGCGGCCAAGAGACCCAGTACTTC.

A few counts support this clonotype. One end of the junction fails to match germline, which may point to a read error. The chain combines TRBV20-1 with TRBJ1-1; TRBD1 is a possible D gene (6 bases). Germline CDR1 is DFQATT and CDR2 is SNEGSKA (reference sequence). The CDR3 spans 15 residues. CDR3 sequence reads: CSACPPRGGRTGAFF. The CDR3 bases are TGCAGTGCTTGTCCCCCCAGGGGAGGGCGCACTGGAGCTTTCTTT.

Regarding this clonotype: One end of the junction fails to match germline, which may point to a read error. The V gene is TRBV11-2, the J gene TRBJ2-1, with 8 bases that match TRBD2. The CDR3 has 17 amino acids. Germline CDR1 SGHAT, CDR2 FQNNGV. The CDR3 loop reads CASSRYGLAEADNERFF. CDR3 bases: TGTGCCAGCAGCCGATATGGACTAGCTGAGGCGGACAATGAGCGGTTCTTC.

In regard to this clonotype: One end of the junction does not line up with germline, which may come from a read error. This chain connects TRBV10-3 to TRBJ2-3, with D perhaps being TRBD1 or TRBD2 (5 bases each). The CDR3 is 16 residues long. The germline V gene encodes CDR1 ENHRY and CDR2 SYGVKD. CDR3 bases: TGTGTCATCAGTGGGGATTGGGGGTCCAGCACAGATACGCAGTATTTT. Protein: CVISGDWGSSTDTQYF.